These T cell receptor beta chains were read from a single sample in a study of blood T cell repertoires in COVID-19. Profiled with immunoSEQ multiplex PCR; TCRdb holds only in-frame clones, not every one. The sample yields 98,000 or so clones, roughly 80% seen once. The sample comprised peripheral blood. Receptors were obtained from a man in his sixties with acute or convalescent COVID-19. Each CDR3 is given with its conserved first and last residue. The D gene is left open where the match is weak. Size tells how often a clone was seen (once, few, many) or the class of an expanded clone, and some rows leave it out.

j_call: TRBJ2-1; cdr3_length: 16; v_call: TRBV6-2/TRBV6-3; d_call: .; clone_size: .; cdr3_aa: CASSYPGGTGNNEQFF; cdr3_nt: TGTGCCAGCAGTTACCCGGGGGGGACAGGGAACAATGAGCAGTTCTTC
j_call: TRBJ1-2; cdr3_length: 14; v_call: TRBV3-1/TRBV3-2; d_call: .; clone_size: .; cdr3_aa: CASSQVGGNYGYTF; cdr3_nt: TGTGCCAGCAGCCAAGTAGGAGGGAACTATGGCTACACCTTC
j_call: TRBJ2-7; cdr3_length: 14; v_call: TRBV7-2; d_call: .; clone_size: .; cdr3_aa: CASSSGTGVEQQYF; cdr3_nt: TGTGCCAGCAGCTCCGGCACAGGTGTTGAACAGCAGTACTTC
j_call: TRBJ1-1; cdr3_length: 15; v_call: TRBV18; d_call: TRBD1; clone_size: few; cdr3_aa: CASSAGTGGNTEAFF; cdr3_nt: TGTGCCAGCTCAGCCGGGACAGGGGGAAATACTGAAGCTTTCTTT
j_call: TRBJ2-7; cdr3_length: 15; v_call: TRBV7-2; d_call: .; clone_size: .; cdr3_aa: CASSLGVGGVYEQYF; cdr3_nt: TGTGCCAGCAGCTTGGGGGTGGGAGGCGTCTACGAGCAGTACTTC
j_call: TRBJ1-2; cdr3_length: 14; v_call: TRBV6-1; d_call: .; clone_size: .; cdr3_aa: CASSEEDRSLGYTF; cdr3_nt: TGTGCCAGCAGTGAAGAAGACAGGTCCCTGGGCTACACCTTC
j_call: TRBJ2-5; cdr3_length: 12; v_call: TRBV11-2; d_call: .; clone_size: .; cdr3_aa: CASSNGQETQYF; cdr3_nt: TGTGCCAGCAGTAACGGTCAAGAGACCCAGTACTTC
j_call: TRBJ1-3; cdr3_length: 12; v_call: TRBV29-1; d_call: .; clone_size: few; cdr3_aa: CSVQDYGNTIYF; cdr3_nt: TGCAGCGTTCAGGACTATGGAAACACCATATATTTT
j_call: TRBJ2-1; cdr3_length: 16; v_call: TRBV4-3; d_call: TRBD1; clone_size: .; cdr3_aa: CASSQAWDRAYNEQFF; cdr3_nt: TGCGCCAGCAGCCAAGCTTGGGACAGGGCTTACAATGAGCAGTTCTTC
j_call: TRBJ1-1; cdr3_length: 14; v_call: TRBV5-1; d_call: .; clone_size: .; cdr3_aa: CASSSLGGSTEAFF; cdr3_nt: TGCGCCAGCAGCAGCCTTGGGGGGAGCACTGAAGCTTTCTTT
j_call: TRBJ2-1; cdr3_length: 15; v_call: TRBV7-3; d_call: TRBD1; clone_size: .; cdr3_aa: CASSRDRGTYNEQFF; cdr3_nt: TGTGCCAGCAGCCGGGACAGGGGAACCTACAATGAGCAGTTCTTC
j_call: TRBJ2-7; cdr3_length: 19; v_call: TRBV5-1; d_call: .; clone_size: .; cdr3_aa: CASSLGVNKGSGHLGEQYF; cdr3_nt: TGCGCCAGCAGCTTGGGGGTAAACAAAGGATCAGGGCACTTAGGCGAGCAGTACTTC
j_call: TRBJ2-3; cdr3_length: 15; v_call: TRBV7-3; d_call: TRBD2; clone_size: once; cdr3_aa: CASSPSGGLYNTQYF; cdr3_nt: TGTGCCAGCAGCCCTAGCGGGGGCCTATATAATACGCAGTATTTT
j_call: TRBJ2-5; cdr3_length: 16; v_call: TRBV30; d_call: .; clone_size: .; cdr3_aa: CAWSSGHVGFQETQYF; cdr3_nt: TGTGCCTGGAGTTCAGGGCACGTTGGTTTCCAAGAGACCCAGTACTTC
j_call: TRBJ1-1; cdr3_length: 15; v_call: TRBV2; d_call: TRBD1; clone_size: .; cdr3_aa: CASRPEGQHSTEAFF; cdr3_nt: TGTGCCAGCAGACCTGAGGGACAGCACTCCACTGAAGCTTTCTTT
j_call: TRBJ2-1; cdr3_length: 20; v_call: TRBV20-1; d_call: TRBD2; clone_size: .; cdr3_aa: CSASTPLLMTSASSYNEQFF; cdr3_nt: TGCAGTGCTAGTACTCCCCTCTTAATGACTAGCGCGAGCTCCTACAATGAGCAGTTCTTC
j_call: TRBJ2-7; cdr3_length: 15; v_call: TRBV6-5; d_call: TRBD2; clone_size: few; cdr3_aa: CASSWTSGSSYEQYF; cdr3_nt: TGTGCCAGCAGTTGGACTAGCGGGAGCTCCTACGAGCAGTACTTC
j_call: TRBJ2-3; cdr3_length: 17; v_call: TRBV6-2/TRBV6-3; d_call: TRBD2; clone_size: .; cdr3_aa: CASSYDPIAAGGDTQYF; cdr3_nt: TGTGCCAGCAGTTACGATCCGATTGCAGCGGGAGGAGATACGCAGTATTTT
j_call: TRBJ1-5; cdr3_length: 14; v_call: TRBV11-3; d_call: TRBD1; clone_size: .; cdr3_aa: CASSRQGSNQPQHF; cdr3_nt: TGTGCCAGCAGTCGACAGGGGAGCAATCAGCCCCAGCATTTT
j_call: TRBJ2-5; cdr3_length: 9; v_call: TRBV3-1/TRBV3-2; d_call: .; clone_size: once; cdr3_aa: CASSETQYF; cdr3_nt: TGTGCCAGCTCTGAGACCCAGTACTTC
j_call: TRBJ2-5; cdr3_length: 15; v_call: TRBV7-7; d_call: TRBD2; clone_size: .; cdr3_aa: CASSGSGGVGETQYF; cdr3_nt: TGTGCTAGCAGCGGAAGCGGGGGAGTGGGTGAGACCCAGTACTTC
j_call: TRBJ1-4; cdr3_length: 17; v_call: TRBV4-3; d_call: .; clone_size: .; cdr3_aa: CASSQVPGAPLREKLFF; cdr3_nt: TGCGCCAGCAGCCAAGTCCCAGGGGCTCCTCTGCGTGAAAAACTGTTTTTT
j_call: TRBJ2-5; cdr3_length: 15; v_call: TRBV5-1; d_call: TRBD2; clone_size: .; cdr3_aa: CASSFGGGRQETQYF; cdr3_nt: TGCGCCAGCAGCTTCGGCGGGGGGCGCCAAGAGACCCAGTACTTC
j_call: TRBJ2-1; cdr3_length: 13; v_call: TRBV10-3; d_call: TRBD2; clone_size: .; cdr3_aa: CAISESGLEEQFF; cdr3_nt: TGTGCCATCAGTGAGTCGGGACTAGAAGAGCAGTTCTTC
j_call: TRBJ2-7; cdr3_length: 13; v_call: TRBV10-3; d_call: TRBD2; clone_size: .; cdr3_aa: CASRLAGGPVQYF; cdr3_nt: TGTGCCAGTAGACTAGCGGGAGGGCCCGTGCAGTACTTC
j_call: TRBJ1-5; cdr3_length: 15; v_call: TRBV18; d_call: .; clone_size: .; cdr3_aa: CASSESQNSNQPQHF; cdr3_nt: TGTGCCAGCTCAGAGTCACAGAATAGCAATCAGCCCCAGCATTTT
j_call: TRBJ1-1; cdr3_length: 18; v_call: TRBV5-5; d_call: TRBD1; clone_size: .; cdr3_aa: CASSKGQGRTETRTEAFF; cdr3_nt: TGTGCCAGCAGCAAAGGACAGGGACGAACAGAAACGAGAACTGAAGCTTTCTTT
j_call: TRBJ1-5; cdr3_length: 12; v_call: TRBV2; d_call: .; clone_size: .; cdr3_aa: CASSSRVQPQHF; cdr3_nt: TGTGCCAGCAGTAGCAGGGTTCAGCCCCAGCATTTT
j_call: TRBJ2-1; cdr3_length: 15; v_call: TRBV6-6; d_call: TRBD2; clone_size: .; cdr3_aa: CASSNRGVAGAEQFF; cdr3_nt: TGTGCCAGCAGTAACAGAGGGGTAGCGGGAGCGGAGCAGTTCTTC
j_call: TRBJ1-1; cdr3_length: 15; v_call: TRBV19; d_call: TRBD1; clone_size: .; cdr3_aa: CASTLNRGQNTEAFF; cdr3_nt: TGTGCCAGTACCCTCAACAGGGGGCAGAACACTGAAGCTTTCTTT
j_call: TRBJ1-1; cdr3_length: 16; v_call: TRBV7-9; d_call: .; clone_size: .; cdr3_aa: CASSLSGGRSFTEAFF; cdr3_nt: TGTGCCAGCAGCTTATCGGGGGGGCGGTCGTTTACTGAAGCTTTCTTT
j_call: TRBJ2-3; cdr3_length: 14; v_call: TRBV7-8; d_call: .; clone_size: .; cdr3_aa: CASSLGAGVDTQYF; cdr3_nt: TGTGCCAGCAGCTTGGGGGCGGGGGTAGATACGCAGTATTTT
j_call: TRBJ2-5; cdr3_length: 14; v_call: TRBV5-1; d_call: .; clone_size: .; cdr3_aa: CASSLGQTAETQYF; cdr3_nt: TGCGCCAGCAGCCTGGGGCAGACTGCGGAGACCCAGTACTTC
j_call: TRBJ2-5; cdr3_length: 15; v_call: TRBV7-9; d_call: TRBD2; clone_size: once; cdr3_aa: CASGTSGGLQETQYF; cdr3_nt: TGTGCCAGCGGAACTAGCGGGGGCCTCCAAGAGACCCAGTACTTC
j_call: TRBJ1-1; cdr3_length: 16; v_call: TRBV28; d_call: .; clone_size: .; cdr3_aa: CASSLLGDTAGTEAFF; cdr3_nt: TGTGCCAGCAGTTTATTGGGGGACACGGCCGGGACTGAAGCTTTCTTT
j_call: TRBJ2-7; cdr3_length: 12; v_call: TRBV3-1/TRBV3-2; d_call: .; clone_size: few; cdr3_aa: CASSRGVDEQYF; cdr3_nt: TGTGCCAGCAGCCGAGGAGTCGACGAGCAGTACTTC
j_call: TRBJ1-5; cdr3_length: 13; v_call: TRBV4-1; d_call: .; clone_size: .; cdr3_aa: CASSRSTAEPQHF; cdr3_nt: TGCGCCAGCAGCCGATCGACGGCGGAGCCCCAGCATTTT
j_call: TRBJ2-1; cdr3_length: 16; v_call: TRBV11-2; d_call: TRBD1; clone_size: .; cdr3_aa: CASSSGTGIVNNEQFF; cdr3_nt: TGTGCCAGCAGCTCTGGGACAGGGATCGTTAACAATGAGCAGTTCTTC
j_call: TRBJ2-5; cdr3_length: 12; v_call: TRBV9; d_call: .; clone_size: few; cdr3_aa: CASSAGGETQYF; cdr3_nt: TGTGCCAGCAGCGCAGGGGGGGAGACCCAGTACTTC
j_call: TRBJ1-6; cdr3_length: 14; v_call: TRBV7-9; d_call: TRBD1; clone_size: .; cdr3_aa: CASSGQGYNSPLHF; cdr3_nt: TGTGCCAGCAGCGGACAGGGATATAATTCACCCCTCCACTTT
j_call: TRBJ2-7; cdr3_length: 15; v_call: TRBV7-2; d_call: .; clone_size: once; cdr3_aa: CASSSTGPPSYEQYF; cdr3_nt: TGTGCCAGCAGCTCAACAGGGCCCCCTTCCTACGAGCAGTACTTC
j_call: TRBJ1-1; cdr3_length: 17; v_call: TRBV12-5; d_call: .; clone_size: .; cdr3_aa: CASGLVIGVGMGTEAFF; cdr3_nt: TGTGCTAGTGGTTTGGTAATAGGCGTGGGCATGGGCACTGAAGCTTTCTTT
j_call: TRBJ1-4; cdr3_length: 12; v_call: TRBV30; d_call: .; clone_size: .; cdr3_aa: CAWSYQGEKLFF; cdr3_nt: TGTGCCTGGAGTTATCAGGGTGAAAAACTGTTTTTT
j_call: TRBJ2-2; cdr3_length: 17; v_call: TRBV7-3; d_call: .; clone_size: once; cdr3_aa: CASSPLGGPPYTGELFF; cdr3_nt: TGTGCCAGCAGCCCCCTCGGGGGGCCCCCCTACACCGGGGAGCTGTTTTTT
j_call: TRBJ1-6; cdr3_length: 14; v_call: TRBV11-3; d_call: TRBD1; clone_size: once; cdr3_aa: CASSVGTGVSPLHF; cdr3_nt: TGTGCCAGCAGCGTCGGTACAGGGGTCTCACCCCTCCACTTT
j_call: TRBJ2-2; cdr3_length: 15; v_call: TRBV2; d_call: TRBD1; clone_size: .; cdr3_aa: CASSGDRGPRGELFF; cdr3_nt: TGTGCCAGCAGCGGGGACAGGGGGCCCCGAGGGGAGCTGTTTTTT